A selection of T cell receptor beta chains follows, all from one sample in a study of blood T cells in healthy people across ages. MiXCR, run by TCRdb on the 5' RACE reads, gives a single entry per CDR3 protein. The repertoire holds about 510,000 distinct CDR3 sequences, with 25% to 35% as singletons. This sample was shared with a second study, whose subject was T cells of mothers and their children.

Sequenced: blood. The receptors originated from a boy between 2 and 10 years old in good health. Both conserved end residues are part of each CDR3. Each record gives: J gene, D gene, clone size, V gene, CDR3 protein, CDR3 DNA. A D gene is named only where the DNA matches it firmly. Expanded clones get a size class; other rows say once, few or many, or leave the size out.

J gene: TRBJ2-5; D gene: TRBD1; clone size: NA; V gene: TRBV20-1; CDR3 protein: CSAPGQGVKTQYF; CDR3 DNA: TGCAGTGCTCCGGGACAGGGAGTGAAGACCCAGTACTTC
J gene: TRBJ2-2; D gene: TRBD2; clone size: NA; V gene: TRBV27; CDR3 protein: CASSGLAGMNTGELFF; CDR3 DNA: TGTGCCAGCAGTGGCTTAGCGGGGATGAACACCGGGGAGCTGTTTTTT
J gene: TRBJ1-5; D gene: TRBD1; clone size: NA; V gene: TRBV28; CDR3 protein: CASRSRQGSGNQPQHF; CDR3 DNA: TGTGCCAGCAGGTCGAGACAGGGGAGCGGCAATCAGCCCCAGCATTTT
J gene: TRBJ2-3; D gene: TRBD2; clone size: NA; V gene: TRBV20-1; CDR3 protein: CSARADSGVTDTQYF; CDR3 DNA: TGCAGTGCTAGAGCGGATAGCGGGGTGACAGATACGCAGTATTTT
J gene: TRBJ2-5; D gene: TRBD2; clone size: many; V gene: TRBV4-3; CDR3 protein: CASSPGLAGIETQYF; CDR3 DNA: TGCGCCAGCAGCCCGGGACTAGCGGGAATAGAGACCCAGTACTTC
J gene: TRBJ2-3; D gene: NA; clone size: once; V gene: TRBV28; CDR3 protein: CASSRTPSTDTQYF; CDR3 DNA: TGTGCCAGCAGCCGGACCCCTAGCACAGATACGCAGTATTTT
J gene: TRBJ2-1; D gene: NA; clone size: NA; V gene: TRBV5-1; CDR3 protein: CASSLGPGEPYEEYF; CDR3 DNA: TGCGCCAGCAGCTTGGGGCCAGGGGAACCCTACGAGGAGTACTTC
J gene: TRBJ1-2; D gene: TRBD1; clone size: NA; V gene: TRBV6-6; CDR3 protein: CASSFGTVFLFYGYTF; CDR3 DNA: TGTGCCAGCAGTTTCGGGACAGTCTTTCTATTCTATGGCTACACCTTC
J gene: TRBJ2-6; D gene: NA; clone size: NA; V gene: TRBV25-1; CDR3 protein: CASSEAGANVLTF; CDR3 DNA: TGTGCCAGCAGTGAGGCTGGGGCCAACGTCCTGACTTTC
J gene: TRBJ2-2; D gene: TRBD2; clone size: NA; V gene: TRBV7-2; CDR3 protein: CASSRGRGARTGELFF; CDR3 DNA: TGTGCCAGCAGCCGAGGGCGGGGGGCACGGACCGGGGAGCTGTTTTTT
J gene: TRBJ1-1; D gene: NA; clone size: NA; V gene: TRBV13; CDR3 protein: CASSSLSHGDTEAFF; CDR3 DNA: TGTGCCAGCAGCTCCCTAAGTCACGGAGACACTGAAGCTTTCTTT
J gene: TRBJ1-2; D gene: NA; clone size: NA; V gene: TRBV7-2; CDR3 protein: CASSLAGLVGYGYTF; CDR3 DNA: TGTGCCAGCAGCTTAGCGGGGCTCGTCGGATATGGCTACACCTTC
J gene: TRBJ2-2; D gene: TRBD1; clone size: NA; V gene: TRBV27; CDR3 protein: CASSLSWTGGGELFF; CDR3 DNA: TGTGCCAGCAGTTTATCCTGGACAGGGGGCGGGGAGCTGTTTTTT
J gene: TRBJ2-1; D gene: TRBD2; clone size: NA; V gene: TRBV29-1; CDR3 protein: CSGGTSGKASYNEQFF; CDR3 DNA: TGCAGCGGGGGGACTAGCGGGAAAGCCTCCTACAATGAGCAGTTCTTC
J gene: TRBJ2-5; D gene: NA; clone size: NA; V gene: TRBV21-1; CDR3 protein: CASRIKRDRGLEQYF; CDR3 DNA: TGTGCCAGCAGGATAAAGAGGGACAGGGGGCTGGAGCAGTACTTC
J gene: TRBJ2-1; D gene: TRBD2; clone size: few; V gene: TRBV15; CDR3 protein: CATSRESGTSSYNEQFF; CDR3 DNA: TGTGCCACCAGCAGAGAGAGCGGGACCTCCTCCTACAATGAGCAGTTCTTC
J gene: TRBJ1-2; D gene: NA; clone size: NA; V gene: TRBV7-2; CDR3 protein: CASSLHSTRGSERGYGYTF; CDR3 DNA: TGTGCCAGCAGCTTACACTCGACCAGGGGTTCGGAGCGAGGGTATGGCTACACCTTC
J gene: TRBJ2-5; D gene: NA; clone size: many; V gene: TRBV7-9; CDR3 protein: CASSLVGNQETQYF; CDR3 DNA: TGTGCCAGCAGCTTAGTAGGAAACCAAGAGACCCAGTACTTC
J gene: TRBJ2-5; D gene: NA; clone size: NA; V gene: TRBV27; CDR3 protein: CASNLDPGGETQYF; CDR3 DNA: TGTGCCAGCAACTTGGACCCGGGCGGGGAGACCCAGTACTTC
J gene: TRBJ2-5; D gene: TRBD2; clone size: few; V gene: TRBV4-3; CDR3 protein: CASSQDFGTSGYQETQYF; CDR3 DNA: TGCGCCAGCAGCCAAGATTTCGGGACTAGCGGGTACCAAGAGACCCAGTACTTC
J gene: TRBJ2-6; D gene: TRBD1; clone size: NA; V gene: TRBV30; CDR3 protein: CAGGRGTGVNSGANVLTF; CDR3 DNA: TGTGCCGGTGGACGGGGGACAGGGGTTAACTCTGGGGCCAACGTCCTGACTTTC
J gene: TRBJ1-5; D gene: TRBD1; clone size: few; V gene: TRBV7-9; CDR3 protein: CASSLGGLANQPQHF; CDR3 DNA: TGTGCCAGCAGCCTAGGGGGCCTAGCAAATCAGCCCCAGCATTTT
J gene: TRBJ2-1; D gene: TRBD1; clone size: NA; V gene: TRBV4-3; CDR3 protein: CASSHGTGESNEQFF; CDR3 DNA: TGCGCCAGCAGCCATGGGACAGGGGAGTCCAATGAGCAGTTCTTC
J gene: TRBJ1-1; D gene: NA; clone size: few; V gene: TRBV12-3/TRBV12-4; CDR3 protein: CASSLDSNTEAFF; CDR3 DNA: TGTGCCAGCAGTTTAGATTCGAACACTGAAGCTTTCTTT
J gene: TRBJ2-7; D gene: NA; clone size: few; V gene: TRBV5-4; CDR3 protein: CASSEPGRTYEQYF; CDR3 DNA: TGTGCCAGCAGCGAGCCCGGACGGACCTACGAGCAGTACTTC
J gene: TRBJ2-4; D gene: NA; clone size: NA; V gene: TRBV30; CDR3 protein: CACGGYGTKNIQYF; CDR3 DNA: TGTGCCTGTGGTGGGTATGGAACCAAAAACATTCAGTACTTC
J gene: TRBJ2-7; D gene: TRBD1; clone size: NA; V gene: TRBV5-1; CDR3 protein: CASSLGDRAHEQYF; CDR3 DNA: TGCGCCAGCAGCTTGGGGGACAGGGCACACGAGCAGTACTTC
J gene: TRBJ2-1; D gene: TRBD1; clone size: few; V gene: TRBV3-1; CDR3 protein: CASSPTGSENNEQLF; CDR3 DNA: TGTGCCAGCAGCCCGACAGGGTCGGAGAACAATGAGCAGCTCTTC
J gene: TRBJ2-6; D gene: NA; clone size: few; V gene: TRBV12-3/TRBV12-4; CDR3 protein: CASSAARAGANVLTF; CDR3 DNA: TGTGCCAGCAGCGCTGCTAGAGCTGGGGCCAACGTCCTGACTTTC
J gene: TRBJ2-5; D gene: NA; clone size: NA; V gene: TRBV3-1; CDR3 protein: CASRREALETQYF; CDR3 DNA: TGTGCCAGCAGGAGGGAGGCTTTGGAGACCCAGTACTTC
J gene: TRBJ2-3; D gene: TRBD1; clone size: few; V gene: TRBV9; CDR3 protein: CASSVDRVFTDTQYF; CDR3 DNA: TGTGCCAGCAGCGTGGACAGGGTTTTCACAGATACGCAGTATTTT
J gene: TRBJ2-1; D gene: TRBD2; clone size: NA; V gene: TRBV7-6; CDR3 protein: CASRPEAGVPYNEQFF; CDR3 DNA: TGTGCCAGCAGACCTGAAGCGGGAGTCCCCTACAATGAGCAGTTCTTC
J gene: TRBJ2-3; D gene: NA; clone size: NA; V gene: TRBV7-8; CDR3 protein: CASSQFEAGRDTQYF; CDR3 DNA: TGTGCCAGCAGCCAATTTGAGGCGGGAAGAGATACGCAGTATTTT
J gene: TRBJ2-3; D gene: TRBD2; clone size: few; V gene: TRBV11-3; CDR3 protein: CASSPGGLSTDTQYF; CDR3 DNA: TGTGCCAGCAGCCCGGGGGGGCTAAGCACAGATACGCAGTATTTT
J gene: TRBJ1-1; D gene: TRBD1; clone size: NA; V gene: TRBV4-1; CDR3 protein: CASYRGVGNTEAFF; CDR3 DNA: TGCGCCAGCTACAGGGGTGTCGGGAACACTGAAGCTTTCTTT
J gene: TRBJ2-3; D gene: NA; clone size: NA; V gene: TRBV13; CDR3 protein: CASSLEATDTQYF; CDR3 DNA: TGTGCCAGCAGCTTAGAAGCTACAGATACGCAGTATTTT
J gene: TRBJ2-1; D gene: NA; clone size: few; V gene: TRBV5-5; CDR3 protein: CASSLEVGGYNEQFF; CDR3 DNA: TGTGCCAGCAGCTTGGAGGTAGGGGGGTACAATGAGCAGTTCTTC
J gene: TRBJ2-7; D gene: NA; clone size: few; V gene: TRBV10-3; CDR3 protein: CAISEVGSYEQYF; CDR3 DNA: TGTGCCATCAGTGAAGTGGGCTCCTACGAGCAGTACTTC
J gene: TRBJ2-5; D gene: NA; clone size: NA; V gene: TRBV7-9; CDR3 protein: CASSREGQIQETQYF; CDR3 DNA: TGTGCCAGCAGCCGGGAAGGGCAAATCCAAGAGACCCAGTACTTC
J gene: TRBJ1-6; D gene: TRBD1; clone size: many; V gene: TRBV2; CDR3 protein: CASSGGGTANSPLHF; CDR3 DNA: TGTGCCAGCAGTGGAGGTGGGACAGCAAATTCACCCCTCCACTTT
J gene: TRBJ2-1; D gene: TRBD2; clone size: few; V gene: TRBV20-1; CDR3 protein: CSATKAGFMDEQFF; CDR3 DNA: TGCAGTGCCACAAAAGCGGGATTTATGGATGAGCAGTTCTTC
J gene: TRBJ2-5; D gene: NA; clone size: few; V gene: TRBV7-2; CDR3 protein: CASSLGAGIQETQYF; CDR3 DNA: TGTGCCAGCAGCTTAGGGGCGGGAATCCAAGAGACCCAGTACTTC
J gene: TRBJ1-4; D gene: NA; clone size: NA; V gene: TRBV12-3/TRBV12-4; CDR3 protein: CASSLGNEKPFF; CDR3 DNA: TGTGCCAGCAGTTTGGGTAATGAAAAACCGTTTTTT
J gene: TRBJ2-7; D gene: NA; clone size: NA; V gene: TRBV25-1; CDR3 protein: CASSESPGQGRYRQYF; CDR3 DNA: TGTGCCAGCAGTGAAAGCCCAGGGCAGGGACGGTATCGGCAGTACTTC
J gene: TRBJ2-3; D gene: TRBD2; clone size: NA; V gene: TRBV7-9; CDR3 protein: CASLAGGSTDTQYF; CDR3 DNA: TGTGCCAGCCTGGCGGGAGGCTCCACAGATACGCAGTATTTT
J gene: TRBJ2-5; D gene: NA; clone size: NA; V gene: TRBV7-2; CDR3 protein: CASSFQKSSETQYF; CDR3 DNA: TGTGCCAGCAGTTTTCAGAAATCGTCAGAGACCCAGTACTTC
J gene: TRBJ1-4; D gene: NA; clone size: NA; V gene: TRBV20-1; CDR3 protein: CSATGRNERLFF; CDR3 DNA: TGCAGTGCTACAGGGAGGAATGAAAGACTGTTTTTT
J gene: TRBJ2-7; D gene: NA; clone size: NA; V gene: TRBV3-1; CDR3 protein: CASSARTRGYEQYF; CDR3 DNA: TGTGCCAGCAGCGCAAGGACAAGGGGCTACGAGCAGTACTTC